Sequencing of this T cell receptor beta chain was carried out in a study of STAT5B mutations in CD4+ large granular lymphocyte leukemia. The survey-level immunoSEQ assay was used. The method was immunoSEQ multiplex PCR; TCRdb's version includes in-frame clones alone and lacks a portion of them. The profile shows approximately 28,000 clones, 70% to 90% of them singletons. Trimming at V came to 4 bases and at J to 3 bases, leaving 7 bases not matched to a gene. Germline V lookup: CDR1 SGHRS, CDR2 YFSETQ. This CDR3 comprises 15 residues. The V gene is TRBV5-1, the J gene TRBJ1-2, with TRBD1 matching 9 bases. Sequenced: CD4+ T cells from blood buffy coats. The sequence came from a human donor in good health. Here the CDR3 reads CASSPGTGNYYGYTF. For the CDR3, the DNA is TGCGCCAGCAGCCCGGGGACAGGGAATTACTATGGCTACACCTTC.